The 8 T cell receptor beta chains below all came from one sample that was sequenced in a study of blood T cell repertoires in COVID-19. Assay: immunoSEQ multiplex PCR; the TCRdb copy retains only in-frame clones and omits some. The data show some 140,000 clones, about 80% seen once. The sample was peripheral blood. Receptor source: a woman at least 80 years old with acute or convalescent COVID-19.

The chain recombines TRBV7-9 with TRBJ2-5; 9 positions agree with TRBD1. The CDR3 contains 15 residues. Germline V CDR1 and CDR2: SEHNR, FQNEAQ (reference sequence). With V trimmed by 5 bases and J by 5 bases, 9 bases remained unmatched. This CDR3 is CASSRTGGFRETQYF. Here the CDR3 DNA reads TGTGCCAGCAGCAGAACAGGGGGCTTCCGGGAGACCCAGTACTTC. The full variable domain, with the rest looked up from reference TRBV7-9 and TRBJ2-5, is DTGVSQNPRHKITKRGQNVTFRCDPISEHNRLYWYRQTLGQGPEFLTYFQNEAQLEKSRLLSDRFSAERPKGSFSTLEIQRTEQGDSAMYLCASSRTGGFRETQYFGPGTRLLVL.

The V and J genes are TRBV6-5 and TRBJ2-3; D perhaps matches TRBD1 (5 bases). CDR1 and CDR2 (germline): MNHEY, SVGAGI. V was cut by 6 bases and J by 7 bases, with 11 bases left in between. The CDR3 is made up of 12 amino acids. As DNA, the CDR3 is TGTGCCAGCAGCTCCGACAGTTATACGCAGTATTTT. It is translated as CASSSDSYTQYF.

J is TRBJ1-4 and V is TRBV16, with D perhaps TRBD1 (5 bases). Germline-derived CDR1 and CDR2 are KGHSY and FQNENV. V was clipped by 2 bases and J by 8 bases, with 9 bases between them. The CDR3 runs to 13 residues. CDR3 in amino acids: CASSQARQEKLFF. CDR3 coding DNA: TGTGCCAGCAGCCAAGCGCGACAGGAAAAACTGTTTTTT.

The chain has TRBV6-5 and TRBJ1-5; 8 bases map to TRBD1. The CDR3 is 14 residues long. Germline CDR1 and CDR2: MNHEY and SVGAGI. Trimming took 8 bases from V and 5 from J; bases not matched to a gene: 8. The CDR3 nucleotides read TGTGCCAGCTCCCCGACAGGGGTGCATCAGCCCCAGCATTTT. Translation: CASSPTGVHQPQHF.

In DNA, the CDR3 is TGTGCCAGCAGCTTACTTAAGGGGACAGTGTACAATGAGCAGTTCTTC. Translating gives CASSLLKGTVYNEQFF. V gene TRBV7-6 combines with J gene TRBJ2-1, with TRBD1 matching over 7 bases. V lost 2 bases, J lost 4 bases, and 8 bases stayed unmatched. The CDR3 length is 16 residues. Germline V gene sequence: CDR1 SGHVS, CDR2 FNYEAQ.

CDR3 sequence: CASSHTTAAYEQYF. For the CDR3, the DNA is TGTGCCAGCAGCCATACCACAGCAGCCTACGAGCAGTACTTC. This rearrangement joins TRBV7-9 to TRBJ2-7; D remains ambiguous. Between the trimmed V and J ends, which lost 5 bases and 2 bases, there was a span of 13 bases. In germline, CDR1 is SEHNR, CDR2 FQNEAQ (reference sequence). The CDR3 loop spans 14 amino acids.

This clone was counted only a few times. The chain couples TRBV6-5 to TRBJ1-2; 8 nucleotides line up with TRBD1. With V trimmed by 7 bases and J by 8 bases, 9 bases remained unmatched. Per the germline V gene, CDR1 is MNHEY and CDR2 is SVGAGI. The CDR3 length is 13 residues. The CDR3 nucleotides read TGTGCCAGCACCGCACCAGGACAGGGAGGCTACACCTTC. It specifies CASTAPGQGGYTF.

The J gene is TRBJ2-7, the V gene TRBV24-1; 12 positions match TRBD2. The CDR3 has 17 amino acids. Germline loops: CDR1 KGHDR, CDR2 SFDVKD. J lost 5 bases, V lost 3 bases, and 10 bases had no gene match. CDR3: CATSDGMTSGGKDEQYF. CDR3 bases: TGTGCCACCAGTGATGGAATGACTAGCGGGGGAAAGGACGAGCAGTACTTC.